This TCR beta chain was recorded in a study of identical twins. The length of the CDR3 is 15 residues. V shed 6 bases and J shed 1 base, with 15 bases lying between them. Per germline, CDR1 MNHNS and CDR2 SASEGT. MiXCR, run by TCRdb on the 5' RACE reads, gives a single entry per CDR3 protein. This table holds under 300,000 distinct CDR3 sequences, 11% to 15% found once. This clonotype was found a few times. The V call is TRBV6-1, the J call TRBJ1-1; unclear D gene. This clonotype was obtained from a woman younger than 35 in good health. Sequencing was performed on memory (CD45RO+) T cells sorted from blood. The CDR3 loop is CASSPRFPTNTEAFF. CDR3 bases: TGTGCCAGCAGCCCCCGTTTTCCCACGAACACTGAAGCTTTCTTT.